Sequencing of this TCR beta chain was carried out in a study of blood T cell repertoires in COVID-19 (dated by TCRdb to 2018 to 2021). Regarding the study in general: Samples covering the acute and convalescent phases of COVID-19 were provided by collaborators in the United States, Italy and Spain. The prospective study material was composed of cDNA or gDNA derived from T cells, B-cell-depleted T cells, or PBMCs. Deeply sampled blood TCRbeta repertoires from subjects exposed to, actively infected with, or recovered from COVID-19 were included in the dataset. The repertoires were released in a freely available public database intended as a resource for research on the immune response to SARS-CoV-2. Samples were obtained from the ongoing ImmuneRACE study (first 160 participants) and from over 1,000 subjects provided by 6 global collaborators. Nearly every sample came with metadata listing a de-identified subject ID, COVID-19 status, age in years and sex. HLA class I and class II types, where available, came from metadata supplied by the sample provider rather than from assay-based typing.

Collaborating institutions collected whole blood in K2EDTA tubes following their own protocols. For TCRbeta analysis, collaborators shipped samples as frozen whole blood, isolated PBMCs, or DNA extracted from either of those sample types. Concerning this clone itself: Its antigen remains unidentified. Base qualities were left out, and no much larger clone turns up one base away.

TCRbeta CDR3 regions were amplified from genomic DNA using the immunoSEQ Assay, a bias-controlled multiplex PCR. For the original study's pipeline: The number of nucleated cells in each sample was estimated from the amplification of reference gene primers within the assay. To quantify the absolute abundance of each unique TCRbeta CDR3 rearrangement, sequence reads were collapsed and filtered. For each sample, productive Simpson clonality was calculated as the square root of Simpson's diversity index across productive rearrangements. The table was pulled from immuneACCESS by TCRdb, which kept in-frame rearrangements only. Such tables lose some clones; where checked, under half of the loss comes from unresolved V genes, and the rest has no known cause. V, J and clone size derive from that table, while D and trimming were established from the DNA sequence. For this sample there are 28,000 or so clones; just over 85% appear just once. The ten top clones hold about 25% of the sample.

Broad study findings and their caveats: The quantity of clinical and demographic metadata differed by source and by participant and was supplied without curation.

The receptor was derived from a human donor in a cohort sampled during active COVID-19. The source material was peripheral blood.

The CDR3 reads as follows: CASSPGISIRDTQYF. Here is the DNA: TGTGCCAGCAGCCCCGGGATCTCAATAAGAGATACGCAGTATTTT. The chain joins TRBV11-2 to TRBJ2-3; D gene: possibly TRBD2, on 5 matching bases. Via the germline V gene, CDR1 is SGHAT and CDR2 FQNNGV. Taken from cysteine to phenylalanine, the CDR3 has 15 residues. The retained sequence is limited to the CDR3, 45 bases, with the frame set at the first base. V is shortened by 5 bases, J by 5 bases, and the region joining them spans 17 bases.